Below, 2 T cell receptor beta chains from the same sample are listed, as sequenced in a study of blood T cells in healthy people across ages. Using a J-beta primer mix together with a sample-barcoded 5' primer, a second PCR was run for 7 to 11 cycles. Each CDR3 protein gets one entry after TCRdb re-called the 5' RACE reads with MiXCR. In the table there are 1 million or so distinct CDR3 sequences, roughly a quarter of which are singletons. These data were likewise used in another study, on T cells of mothers and their children.

The sample taken for sequencing was blood. Every receptor here comes from a girl aged 2 to 9 in good health.

There are a few counts of this clonotype. The V and J genes are TRBV11-1 and TRBJ2-7; possibly TRBD2 for D (6 bases). Trimming cost V 6 bases and J 0 bases, with 15 bases left between them. Germline V lookup: CDR1 SGHAT, CDR2 FQDESV (reference sequence). CDR3 length equals 15 residues. This CDR3 is CASRGAGSSSYEQYF. The CDR3 region has the DNA TGTGCCAGCAGAGGGGCGGGGTCTAGCTCCTACGAGCAGTACTTC.

This clonotype was seen more than once but under ten times. The rearrangement links TRBV7-9 to TRBJ1-1; tentative D call: TRBD1 (5 bases). The CDR3 is 16 residues long. Trimming pared 5 bases from V and 5 bases from J, leaving 21 bases between. CDR1 is SEHNR, CDR2 FQNEAQ, per germline (reference sequence). The CDR3 spells CASSDGMWRGWTEAFF. In DNA form, the CDR3 reads TGTGCCAGCAGCGACGGAATGTGGAGGGGCTGGACTGAAGCTTTCTTT.